One sample yielded the 12 T cell receptor beta chains listed below, sequenced in a study of cytomegalovirus exposure and HLA in healthy donors. Assay used: immunoSEQ multiplex PCR; TCRdb lists only in-frame clones, some missing. The sample records about 67,000 clones, 90% to 95% being singletons. Sequenced sample: PBMCs. Every receptor here comes from a woman aged 18-29 years in good health and CMV-seronegative.

The J gene is TRBJ2-7, the V gene TRBV7-9; 7 bases are a match to TRBD1. V was pared by 6 bases and J by 5 bases, with 1 base of the junction left unmatched. CDR1 and CDR2 (germline): SEHNR, FQNEAQ (reference sequence). The CDR3 runs 11 residues. Here the CDR3 DNA reads TGTGCCAGCAGTCAGGGGGACGAGCAGTACTTC. It translates to CASSQGDEQYF.

CDR3 sequence (DNA): TGCGCCAGCAGTCTTTACAGGGCAAGGGATGAAGCTTTCTTT. Residues: CASSLYRARDEAFF. J is TRBJ1-1 and V is TRBV5-1, with TRBD1 as a possible D gene (6 bases). Germline assignment: CDR1 SGHRS and CDR2 YFSETQ. The V and J ends lost 5 bases and 7 bases respectively, with 18 bases between them. The CDR3 totals 14 residues.

V and J are TRBV7-2 and TRBJ2-1; D is possibly TRBD1 (6 bases). Germline V gene sequence: CDR1 SGHTA, CDR2 FQGNSA. Trimming pared 5 bases from V and 3 bases from J, leaving 11 bases between. The CDR3 runs 14 residues. CDR3 in DNA: TGTGCCAGCAGCCTCGGACAGCTCTACAATGAGCAGTTCTTC. This gives the protein CASSLGQLYNEQFF. Full variable domain (outside the CDR3, taken from reference TRBV7-2 and TRBJ2-1): GAGVSQSPSNKVTEKGKDVELRCDPISGHTALYWYRQSLGQGLEFLIYFQGNSAPDKSGLPSDRFSAERTGGSVSTLTIQRTQQEDSAVYLCASSLGQLYNEQFFGPGTRLTVL.

The rearrangement uses TRBV7-9 and TRBJ1-2; D not certain. Trimming removed 2 bases from V and 1 base from J, with 11 bases in between. The CDR3 is 15 amino acids. The germline V gene has CDR1 SEHNR and CDR2 FQNEAQ (reference sequence). CDR3 protein: CASSLPYLNNYGYTF. CDR3 bases: TGTGCCAGCAGCTTACCCTACCTGAATAACTATGGCTACACCTTC.

The gene calls are TRBV28 and TRBJ2-7; D is perhaps TRBD1 (6 bases). The V end was cut by 6 bases, the J end by 3 bases, with 15 bases between. This CDR3 has 14 residues. In germline, CDR1 is MDHEN, CDR2 SYDVKM. The CDR3 here is CASRNGGAGYEQYF. In DNA, the CDR3 is TGTGCCAGCAGGAATGGGGGCGCAGGCTACGAGCAGTACTTC.

V gene TRBV15 combines with J gene TRBJ2-1; D is possibly TRBD2 (5 bases). V gave up 3 bases and J gave up 2 bases, with 11 bases separating them. Germline V gene data show CDR1 as LNHNV and CDR2 as YYDKDF (reference sequence). The CDR3 extends over 15 amino acids. The CDR3 coding sequence is TGTGCCACCAGCAGGGATTCGGGGACCTACAATGAGCAGTTCTTC. Its protein is CATSRDSGTYNEQFF.

V is TRBV5-4 and J is TRBJ2-7; 12 bases are shared with TRBD1. Unmatched junction bases numbered 9, after V lost 4 bases and J lost 7 bases. From germline, CDR1 is SGHNT and CDR2 YYREEE (reference sequence). The CDR3 is made up of 15 amino acids. DNA of the CDR3: TGTGCCAGCAGCCTCCCGGGACAGGGGGCGTTGGAGCAGTACTTC. It specifies CASSLPGQGALEQYF.

The chain combines TRBV6-5 with TRBJ2-7; 8 nucleotides agree with TRBD1. Germline values: CDR1 MNHEY, CDR2 SVGAGI. After removal of 0 bases from V and 5 bases from J, the junction contained 9 bases not matched to a gene. The CDR3 length is 16 residues. The CDR3 coding sequence is TGTGCCAGCAGTTACTCGAGGACAGGGCGATTCGACGAGCAGTACTTC. Translation gives CASSYSRTGRFDEQYF.

The chain uses TRBV28 and TRBJ2-7, with TRBD1 as a possible D gene (6 bases). The germline gives CDR1 MDHEN, CDR2 SYDVKM. V was trimmed by 4 bases and J by 2 bases, leaving 15 bases between them. The CDR3 covers 15 residues. CDR3 region: CASSSKTGSPYEQYF. In DNA form, the CDR3 reads TGTGCCAGCAGTTCTAAGACAGGTTCCCCCTACGAGCAGTACTTC.

This chain connects TRBV9 to TRBJ1-1; D is ambiguous. Trimming left V 1 base short and J 2 bases short, with 6 bases between. The CDR3 covers 13 residues. Germline V gene lookup returns CDR1 SGDLS and CDR2 YYNGEE. The CDR3: CASSVSGNTEAFF. CDR3 coding DNA: TGTGCCAGCAGCGTAAGCGGCAACACTGAAGCTTTCTTT.

This clone occurred a few times. The rearrangement uses TRBV6-5 and TRBJ1-6; D call uncertain. Germline values: CDR1 MNHEY, CDR2 SVGAGI. The CDR3 loop spans 15 amino acids. The V end lost 6 bases, the J end lost 8 bases, and 17 bases lay between the germline ends. DNA for the CDR3: TGTGCCAGCAGCCATCGGACCCGGAGGGATTCACCCCTCCACTTT. Protein: CASSHRTRRDSPLHF.

V gene TRBV28 combines with J gene TRBJ1-3; TRBD1 might be the D (5 bases). V dropped 7 bases and J dropped 2 bases, with 9 bases sitting between them. This CDR3 region has 13 residues. The germline gives CDR1 MDHEN, CDR2 SYDVKM. CDR3 region: CASIKTAGNTIYF. The DNA of the CDR3 is TGTGCCAGCATAAAGACAGCTGGAAACACCATATATTTT.